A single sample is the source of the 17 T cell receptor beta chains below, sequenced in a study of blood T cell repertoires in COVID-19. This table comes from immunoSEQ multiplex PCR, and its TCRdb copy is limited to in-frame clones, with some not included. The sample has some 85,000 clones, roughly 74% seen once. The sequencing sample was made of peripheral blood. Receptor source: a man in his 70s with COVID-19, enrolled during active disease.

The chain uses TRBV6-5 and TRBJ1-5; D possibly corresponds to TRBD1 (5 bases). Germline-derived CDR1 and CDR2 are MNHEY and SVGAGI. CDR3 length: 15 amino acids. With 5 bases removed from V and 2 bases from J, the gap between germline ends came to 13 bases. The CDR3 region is CASSPWGEGNQPQHF. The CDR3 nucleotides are TGTGCCAGCAGTCCTTGGGGGGAAGGCAATCAGCCCCAGCATTTT.

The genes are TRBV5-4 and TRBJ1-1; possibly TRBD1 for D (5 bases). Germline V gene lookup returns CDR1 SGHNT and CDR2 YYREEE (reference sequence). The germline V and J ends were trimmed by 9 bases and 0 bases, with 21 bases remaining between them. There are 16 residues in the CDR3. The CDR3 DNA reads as TGTGCCACCTCAGGGAATTCCCCTAACATGAACACTGAAGCTTTCTTT. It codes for CATSGNSPNMNTEAFF.

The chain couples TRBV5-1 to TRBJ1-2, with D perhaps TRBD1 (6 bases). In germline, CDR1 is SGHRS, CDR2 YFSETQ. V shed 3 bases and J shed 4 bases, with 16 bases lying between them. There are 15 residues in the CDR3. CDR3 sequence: CASSWTGTNTYGYTF. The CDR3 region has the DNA TGCGCCAGCAGCTGGACCGGGACAAATACCTATGGCTACACCTTC. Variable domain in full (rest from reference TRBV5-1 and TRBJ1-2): KAGVTQTPRYLIKTRGQQVTLSCSPISGHRSVSWYQQTPGQGLQFLFEYFSETQRNKGNFPGRFSGRQFSNSRSEMNVSTLELGDSALYLCASSWTGTNTYGYTFGSGTRLTVV.

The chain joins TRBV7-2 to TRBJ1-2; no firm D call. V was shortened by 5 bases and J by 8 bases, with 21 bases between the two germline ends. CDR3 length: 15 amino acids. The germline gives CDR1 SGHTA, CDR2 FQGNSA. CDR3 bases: TGTGCCAGCAGCCCCTCCCCCCCCGCCGGACTCGGCTACACCTTC. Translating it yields CASSPSPPAGLGYTF. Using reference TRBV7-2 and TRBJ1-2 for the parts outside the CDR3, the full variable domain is GAGVSQSPSNKVTEKGKDVELRCDPISGHTALYWYRQSLGQGLEFLIYFQGNSAPDKSGLPSDRFSAERTGGSVSTLTIQRTQQEDSAVYLCASSPSPPAGLGYTFGSGTRLTVV.

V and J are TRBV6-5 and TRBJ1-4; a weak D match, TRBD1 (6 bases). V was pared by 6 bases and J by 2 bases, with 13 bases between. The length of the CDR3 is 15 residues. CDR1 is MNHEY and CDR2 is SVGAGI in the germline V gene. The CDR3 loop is CASSRQDSTNEKLFF. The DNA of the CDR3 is TGTGCCAGCAGCCGCCAGGACAGCACTAATGAAAAACTGTTTTTT.

Here the CDR3 reads CASSNRDRSYEQYF. CDR3 nucleotide sequence: TGTGCCAGCAGTAACCGGGACAGATCCTACGAGCAGTACTTC. The rearrangement joins TRBV6-6 to TRBJ2-7; 7 positions match TRBD1. The V and J ends lost 5 bases and 1 base, in that order; junction bases with no gene match: 5. This CDR3 has 14 residues. Germline V gene sequence: CDR1 MNHNY, CDR2 SVGAGI (reference sequence).

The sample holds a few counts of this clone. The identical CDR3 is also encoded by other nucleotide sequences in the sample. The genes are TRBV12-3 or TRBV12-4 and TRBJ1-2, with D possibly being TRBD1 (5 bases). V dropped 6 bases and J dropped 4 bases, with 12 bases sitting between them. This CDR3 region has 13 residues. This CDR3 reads CASRAGQIYGYTF. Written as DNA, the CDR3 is TGTGCCAGCAGGGCGGGGCAAATCTATGGCTACACCTTC.

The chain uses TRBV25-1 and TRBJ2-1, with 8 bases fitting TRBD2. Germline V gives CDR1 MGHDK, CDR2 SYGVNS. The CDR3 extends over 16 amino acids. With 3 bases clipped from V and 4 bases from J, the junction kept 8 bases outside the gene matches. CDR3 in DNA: TGTGCCAGCAGTGATATAAGTATAGCGGGATACAATGAGCAGTTCTTC. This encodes CASSDISIAGYNEQFF.

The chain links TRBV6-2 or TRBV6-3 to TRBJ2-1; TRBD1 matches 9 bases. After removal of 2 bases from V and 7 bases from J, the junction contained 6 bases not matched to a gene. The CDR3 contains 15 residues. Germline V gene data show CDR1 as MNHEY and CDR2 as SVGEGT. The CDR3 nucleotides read TGTGCCAGCAGTTACGCTGGGACAGGGAAGAATGAGCAGTTCTTC. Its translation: CASSYAGTGKNEQFF.

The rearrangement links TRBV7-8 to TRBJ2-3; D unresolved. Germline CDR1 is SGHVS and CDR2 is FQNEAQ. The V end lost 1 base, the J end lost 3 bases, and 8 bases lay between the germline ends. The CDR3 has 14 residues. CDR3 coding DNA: TGTGCCAGCAGCTTAGTGGCCAGAACAGATACGCAGTATTTT. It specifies CASSLVARTDTQYF.

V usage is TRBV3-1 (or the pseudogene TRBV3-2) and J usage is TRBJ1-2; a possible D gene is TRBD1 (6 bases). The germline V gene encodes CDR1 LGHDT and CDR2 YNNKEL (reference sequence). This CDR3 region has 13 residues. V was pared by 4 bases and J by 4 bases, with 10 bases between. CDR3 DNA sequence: TGTGCCAGCAGCCTAGGGGGTGTCTATGGCTACACCTTC. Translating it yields CASSLGGVYGYTF.

This CDR3 reads CASRTTGPGELFF. CDR3 coding DNA: TGTGCCAGCAGGACGACAGGGCCCGGGGAGCTGTTTTTT. V usage is TRBV6-5 and J usage is TRBJ2-2; 7 bases are a match to TRBD1. The trim removed 6 bases at V and 6 bases at J, leaving 4 bases unmatched. Germline V gene lookup returns CDR1 MNHEY and CDR2 SVGAGI. The CDR3 is made up of 13 amino acids.

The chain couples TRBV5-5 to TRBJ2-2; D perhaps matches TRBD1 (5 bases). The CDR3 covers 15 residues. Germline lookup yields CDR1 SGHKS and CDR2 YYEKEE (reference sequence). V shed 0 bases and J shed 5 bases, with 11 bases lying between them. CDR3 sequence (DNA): TGTGCCAGCAGCTTGGAGGCACAGGTAACCGGGGAGCTGTTTTTT. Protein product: CASSLEAQVTGELFF.

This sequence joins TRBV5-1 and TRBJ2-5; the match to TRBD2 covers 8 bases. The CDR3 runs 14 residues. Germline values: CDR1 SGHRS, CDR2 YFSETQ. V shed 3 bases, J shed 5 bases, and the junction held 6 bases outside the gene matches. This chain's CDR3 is CASSYSGGKETQYF. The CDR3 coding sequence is TGCGCCAGCAGCTACTCGGGGGGGAAGGAGACCCAGTACTTC.

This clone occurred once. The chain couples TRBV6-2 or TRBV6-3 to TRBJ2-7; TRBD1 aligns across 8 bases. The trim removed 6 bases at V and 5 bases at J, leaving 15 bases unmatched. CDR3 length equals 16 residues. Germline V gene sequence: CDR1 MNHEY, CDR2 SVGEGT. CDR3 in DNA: TGTGCCAGCAGCCTATTGCCGGGACAGGTTAAGGACGAGCAGTACTTC. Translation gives CASSLLPGQVKDEQYF.

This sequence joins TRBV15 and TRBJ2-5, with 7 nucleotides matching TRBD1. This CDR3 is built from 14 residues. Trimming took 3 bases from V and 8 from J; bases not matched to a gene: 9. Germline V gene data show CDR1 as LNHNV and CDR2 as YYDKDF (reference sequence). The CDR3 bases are TGTGCCACCAGCAGCCCGGGGACAGAAAGAACCCAGTACTTC. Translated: CATSSPGTERTQYF.

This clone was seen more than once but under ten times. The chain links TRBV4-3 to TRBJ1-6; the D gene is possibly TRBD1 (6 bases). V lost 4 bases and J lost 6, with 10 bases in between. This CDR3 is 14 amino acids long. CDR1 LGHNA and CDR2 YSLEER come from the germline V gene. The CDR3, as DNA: TGCGCCAGCAGCCGGGGACATGGTAATTCACCCCTCCACTTT. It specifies CASSRGHGNSPLHF.